The T cell receptor (beta chain) described here comes from a study of cytomegalovirus exposure and HLA in healthy donors. There are 13 residues in the CDR3. The PCR was carried out with 60 Vbeta primers and 13 Jbeta primers. Assay: immunoSEQ multiplex PCR; the TCRdb copy retains only in-frame clones and omits some. The sample carries around 100,000 clones, over 60% recorded once. The chain links TRBV21-1 to TRBJ2-2; TRBD1, the table's D call, was not compared with the DNA. TRBV21-1 is listed as a pseudogene. The sequenced sample was PBMCs. The receptor was derived from a woman aged 18-30 years in good health and CMV-seropositive. The CDR3 DNA sequence: TGTGCCAGCCAGGGTATCGACACCGGGGAGCTGTTTTTT. As protein: CASQGIDTGELFF.